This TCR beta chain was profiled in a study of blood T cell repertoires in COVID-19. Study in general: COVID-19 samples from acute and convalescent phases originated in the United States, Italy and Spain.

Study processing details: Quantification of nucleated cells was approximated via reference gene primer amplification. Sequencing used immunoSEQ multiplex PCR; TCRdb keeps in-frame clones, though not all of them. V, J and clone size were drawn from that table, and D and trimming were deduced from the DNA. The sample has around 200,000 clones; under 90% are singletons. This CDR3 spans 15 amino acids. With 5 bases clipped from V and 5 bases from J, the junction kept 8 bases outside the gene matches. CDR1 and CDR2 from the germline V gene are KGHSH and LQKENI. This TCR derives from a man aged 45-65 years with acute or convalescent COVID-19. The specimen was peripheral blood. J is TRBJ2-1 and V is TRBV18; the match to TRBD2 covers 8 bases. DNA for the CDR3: TGTGCCAGCTCATCGCTCAGCGGGGGAAACAATGAGCAGTTCTTC. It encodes CASSSLSGGNNEQFF.